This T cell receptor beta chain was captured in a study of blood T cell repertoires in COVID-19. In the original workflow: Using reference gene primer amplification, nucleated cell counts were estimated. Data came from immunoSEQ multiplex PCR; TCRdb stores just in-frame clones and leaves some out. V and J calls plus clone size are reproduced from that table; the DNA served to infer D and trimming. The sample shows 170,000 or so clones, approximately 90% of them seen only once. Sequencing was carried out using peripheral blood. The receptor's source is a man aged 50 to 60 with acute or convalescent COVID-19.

CDR3 amino acids: CASSLETSGNWSPQYF. CDR3 nucleotides: TGTGCCAGCAGCTTAGAGACTAGCGGAAACTGGAGCCCCCAGTACTTC. The V call is TRBV11-2, the J call TRBJ2-5; 9 bases fit TRBD2. The CDR3 consists of 16 residues. Unmatched junction bases numbered 11, after V lost 0 bases and J lost 9 bases. Germline loops: CDR1 SGHAT, CDR2 FQNNGV. Using reference TRBV11-2 and TRBJ2-5 for the parts outside the CDR3, the full variable domain is EAGVAQSPRYKIIEKRQSVAFWCNPISGHATLYWYQQILGQGPKLLIQFQNNGVVDDSQLPKDRFSAERLKGVDSTLKIQPAKLEDSAVYLCASSLETSGNWSPQYFGPGTRLLVL.